The table lists the clone carrying this T cell receptor beta chain with many counts. The antigen remains undetermined. This entry comes from a study of T cell repertoires in cytomegalovirus infection. TCRdb independently ran MiXCR on the reads; one entry per CDR3 protein. This table has 60,000 to 75,000 distinct CDR3 sequences, about 27% appearing once. Trimming shortened V by 4 bases and J by 1 base, and 17 bases separated the two germline ends. Germline V gives CDR1 SGHDT, CDR2 YYEEEE. This CDR3 has 16 amino acids. The sequencing here drew on CD8+ T cells from cultured PBMCs, taken from culture after CMV antigen stimulation. The TCR sequence derives from a human donor in good health (CMV status not recorded). Some clones in this sample may be carry-over from other donors' samples. This chain joins TRBV5-6 and TRBJ1-1; a weak D match, TRBD1 (5 bases). DNA of the CDR3: TGTGCCAGCAGCCTAGTCCCGGACACCTGGAACACTGAAGCTTTCTTT. Protein sequence: CASSLVPDTWNTEAFF.